This T cell receptor (beta chain) was documented in a study of T-cell memory formation after mild COVID-19. Study at large: Largely donor-specific TCR clusters were found.

V lost 2 bases and J lost 4, with 9 bases in between. Germline CDR1 reads KGHSH; CDR2 reads LQKENI. The CDR3 has 14 residues. Study observations and caveats: Mainly CM and EM harbored the contracting CD4+ clones; mainly EMRA harbored the CD8+ ones. Second-wave clones reaching peak frequency on day 37 lacked confirmed SARS-CoV-2 specificity. The study detected some responding clones in pre-infection memory, suggesting cross-reactive memory joined.

TCRdb analysed the 5' RACE reads with MiXCR anew, one entry per CDR3 protein. The sample has 550,000 to 600,000 distinct CDR3 sequences, around 15% seen once; the top ten hold roughly 7.8%. Comment on this clonotype: The antigen remains unidentified.

The receptor's source is an adult woman who had mild COVID-19 (a few samples of this study predate the infection). Cell type and time point are not known. The sample was PBMCs or a T cell subset sorted from them (not recorded which). The gene calls are TRBV18 and TRBJ2-1, with D possibly being TRBD1 (6 bases). The CDR3 here is CASSPAGVYNEQFF. The CDR3 DNA reads TGTGCCAGCTCACCAGCAGGGGTTTACAATGAGCAGTTCTTC.